A selection of T cell receptor beta chains follows, all from one sample in a study of T cell responses to AZD1222 COVID-19 vaccine. Only in-frame clones appear in the TCRdb table, and some are missing; sequencing was by immunoSEQ multiplex PCR. In the table there are about 130,000 clones, around 89% of which are singletons. The sequences come from peripheral blood, collected 28 days after the second AZD1222 dose. Every receptor here comes from an adult who received the AZD1222 COVID-19 vaccine. Each CDR3 is given with its conserved first and last residue. The order of the fields is V gene, CDR3 protein.

V gene: TRBV7-9
CDR3 protein: CASSLTSGHYNEQFF

V gene: TRBV2
CDR3 protein: CASSVGPNQPQHF

V gene: TRBV5-1
CDR3 protein: CASSLISGSSYNEQFF

V gene: TRBV6-2/TRBV6-3
CDR3 protein: CASSLRVSNYGYTF

V gene: TRBV7-6
CDR3 protein: CASSLGGWSYEQYF

V gene: TRBV6-1
CDR3 protein: CASSELLGQGEKLFF

V gene: TRBV7-9
CDR3 protein: CASSLGQSFTEAFF

V gene: TRBV3-1/TRBV3-2
CDR3 protein: CASSQGTAGTEAFF

V gene: TRBV7-7
CDR3 protein: CASSSSITGELFF

V gene: TRBV30
CDR3 protein: CAWRPGQYTEAFF

V gene: TRBV18
CDR3 protein: CASSPMGAGSNQPQHF

V gene: TRBV30
CDR3 protein: CAWNGQGGLYF

V gene: TRBV3-1/TRBV3-2
CDR3 protein: CASSQALGVNEKLFF

V gene: TRBV6-5
CDR3 protein: CAGRQALDTEAFF

V gene: TRBV6-5
CDR3 protein: CASRGTVMNTEAFF

V gene: TRBV12-1
CDR3 protein: CASSFIGVGGNNQPQHF

V gene: TRBV6-6
CDR3 protein: CASSIPAAIEAFF

V gene: TRBV5-1
CDR3 protein: CASSLGGVEDTQYF

V gene: TRBV7-2
CDR3 protein: CASSLGGSGRLGGELFF

V gene: TRBV5-6
CDR3 protein: CASSLAGGQEKLFF

V gene: TRBV7-8
CDR3 protein: CASSRRAPGTLEAFF

V gene: TRBV27
CDR3 protein: CASSYQADLYNEQFF

V gene: TRBV30
CDR3 protein: CAWSPGLAKINEQFF

V gene: TRBV6-5
CDR3 protein: CASSLVVGDTQYF

V gene: TRBV27
CDR3 protein: CASRGQGRTEAFF

V gene: TRBV10-1
CDR3 protein: CASSEGGPLTEAFF

V gene: TRBV7-9
CDR3 protein: CASSSKTGINSPLHF

V gene: TRBV29-1
CDR3 protein: CSVLASGPYEQYF

V gene: TRBV12-3/TRBV12-4
CDR3 protein: CASSGTDGAEAFF

V gene: TRBV24-1
CDR3 protein: CATSDPGGPRGDTQYF

V gene: TRBV11-3
CDR3 protein: CASSPSGDYNEQFF

V gene: TRBV18
CDR3 protein: CASSFEAGPYEQYF

V gene: TRBV6-5
CDR3 protein: CASSLQGLNTEAFF

V gene: TRBV5-1
CDR3 protein: CASSFGGRRTEAFF

V gene: TRBV19
CDR3 protein: CASSIDRRGTEAFF

V gene: TRBV5-1
CDR3 protein: CASTLGGTPGTGELFF

V gene: TRBV7-2
CDR3 protein: CASSLGYAQETQYF

V gene: TRBV4-2
CDR3 protein: CASSQGDYYSQETQYF

V gene: TRBV2
CDR3 protein: CASSEPPPQPQHF

V gene: TRBV7-9
CDR3 protein: CASSLGLAGGYQETQYF

V gene: TRBV7-9
CDR3 protein: CASSFTTGGGTGELFF

V gene: TRBV30
CDR3 protein: CAWTKLAVQETQYF

V gene: TRBV5-1
CDR3 protein: CASSLSSFGRGNTEAFF

V gene: TRBV9
CDR3 protein: CASSVDSGTAIYYGYTF

V gene: TRBV30
CDR3 protein: CAWSVSTDGQYF

V gene: TRBV11-3
CDR3 protein: CASSSKGQGEKNSNQPQHF

V gene: TRBV12-3/TRBV12-4
CDR3 protein: CASSGQGWGYTF

V gene: TRBV6-5
CDR3 protein: CASSYDGQGRGYTF

V gene: TRBV6-2/TRBV6-3
CDR3 protein: CASSDREETEAFF